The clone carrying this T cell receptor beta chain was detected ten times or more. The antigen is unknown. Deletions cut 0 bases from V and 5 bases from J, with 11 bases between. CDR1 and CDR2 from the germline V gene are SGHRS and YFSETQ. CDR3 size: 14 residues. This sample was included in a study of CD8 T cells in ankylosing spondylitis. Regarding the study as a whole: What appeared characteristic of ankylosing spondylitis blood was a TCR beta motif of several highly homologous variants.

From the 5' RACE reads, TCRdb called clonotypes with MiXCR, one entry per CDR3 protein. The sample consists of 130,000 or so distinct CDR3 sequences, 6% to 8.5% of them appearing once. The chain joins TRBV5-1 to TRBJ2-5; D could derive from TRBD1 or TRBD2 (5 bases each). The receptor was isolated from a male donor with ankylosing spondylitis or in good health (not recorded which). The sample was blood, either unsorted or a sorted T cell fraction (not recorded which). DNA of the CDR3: TGCGCCAGCAGCTTGGATTCGTGGGGGGAGACCCAGTACTTC. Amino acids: CASSLDSWGETQYF.